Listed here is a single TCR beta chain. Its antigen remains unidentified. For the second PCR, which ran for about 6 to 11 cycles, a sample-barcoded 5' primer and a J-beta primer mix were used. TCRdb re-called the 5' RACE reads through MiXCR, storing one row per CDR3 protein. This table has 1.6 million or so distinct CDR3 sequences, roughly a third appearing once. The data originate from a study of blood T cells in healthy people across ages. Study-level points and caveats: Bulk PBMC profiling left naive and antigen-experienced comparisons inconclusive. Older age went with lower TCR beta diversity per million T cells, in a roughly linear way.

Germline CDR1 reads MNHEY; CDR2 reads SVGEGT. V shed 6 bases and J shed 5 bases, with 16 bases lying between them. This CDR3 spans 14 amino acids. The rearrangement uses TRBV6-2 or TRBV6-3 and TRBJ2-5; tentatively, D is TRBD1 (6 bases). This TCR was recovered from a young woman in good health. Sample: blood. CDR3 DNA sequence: TGTGCCAGCAGACGGGACACCGGACGGGAGACCCAGTACTTC. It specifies CASRRDTGRETQYF.